The 7 T cell receptor beta chains in this list originate from one sample, sequenced in a study of cytomegalovirus exposure and HLA in healthy donors. The PCR used 60 Vbeta and 13 Jbeta primers. Assay: immunoSEQ multiplex PCR; the TCRdb copy retains only in-frame clones and omits some. Among about 180,000 clones, 85% were seen once, and the ten largest hold 1%. Sample: PBMCs. The receptors shown here come from a boy aged 2 to 9 in good health and CMV-seronegative.

This clone is a singleton in its sample. The chain carries TRBV28 and TRBJ2-7, with unresolved D. CDR1 is MDHEN and CDR2 is SYDVKM in the germline V gene. The V end was cut by 5 bases, the J end by 5 bases, with 10 bases between. The CDR3 contains 12 residues. CDR3 region: CASSPRLDEQYF. The CDR3, as DNA: TGTGCCAGCAGTCCACGGTTGGACGAGCAGTACTTC.

This clone was seen a few times. One end of the junction varies from germline; a read error may be responsible. V and J are TRBV28 and TRBJ1-4; D not certain. The germline V gene has CDR1 MDHEN and CDR2 SYDVKM. The length of the CDR3 is 14 residues. The CDR3 protein is CASSLWGDREKLFF. CDR3 DNA: TGTGCCAGCAGTCTATGGGGAGATCGGGAAAAACTGTTTTTT.

The chain joins TRBV28 to TRBJ1-2; 7 bases line up with TRBD1. CDR3 length: 13 amino acids. The V segment lost 6 bases and the J segment 8 bases; nucleotides outside the gene matches: 9. The germline V gene has CDR1 MDHEN and CDR2 SYDVKM. CDR3 sequence: CASSPRGAMGYTF. The CDR3 nucleotides are TGTGCCAGCAGCCCCAGGGGGGCCATGGGCTACACCTTC.

The rearrangement uses TRBV19 and TRBJ2-3; D remains unclear. Germline V gives CDR1 LNHDA, CDR2 SQIVND (reference sequence). V dropped 3 bases and J dropped 10 bases, with 17 bases sitting between them. This CDR3 has 14 amino acids. The CDR3 bases are TGTGCCAGTAGTATTGAACCCGAGGTCGGCGCGCAGTATTTT. This encodes CASSIEPEVGAQYF.

The J gene is TRBJ1-5, the V gene TRBV30; 9 nucleotides agree with TRBD1. There are 13 residues in the CDR3. Germline V gives CDR1 GTSNPN, CDR2 SVGIG (reference sequence). Here the CDR3 DNA reads TGTGCTTCGGGACAGGGAGGCAATCAGCCCCAGCATTTT. Protein: CASGQGGNQPQHF.

The chain recombines TRBV25-1 with TRBJ1-1; perhaps TRBD1 as D (6 bases). Germline V gives CDR1 MGHDK, CDR2 SYGVNS. Trimming cost V 2 bases and J 4 bases, with 14 bases left between them. The CDR3 is made up of 15 amino acids. CDR3 nucleotides: TGTGCCAGCAGTGAACAAAGAGGGGGTGGCACTGAAGCTTTCTTT. Amino acid sequence: CASSEQRGGGTEAFF.

J is TRBJ2-1 and V is TRBV6-6, with D possibly TRBD2 on 5 matching bases. Germline-derived CDR1 and CDR2 are MNHNY and SVGAGI (reference sequence). V shed 2 bases and J shed 4 bases, with 9 bases lying between them. The CDR3 contains 14 residues. Here the CDR3 reads CASSYRGLYNEQFF. As DNA, the CDR3 is TGTGCCAGCAGTTACCGCGGACTTTACAATGAGCAGTTCTTC.